This entry concerns a single TCR beta chain. Compared with germline, one end of the junction differs, possibly owing to a read error. The data derive from a study of T cell changes during pregnancy in multiple sclerosis. Sequenced by immunoSEQ multiplex PCR; TCRdb stores in-frame clones only, minus some. Found here are about 68,000 clones, about 91% of them singletons; the top ten hold approximately 1.4%. Per the germline V gene, CDR1 is SSHAT and CDR2 is FNYEAQ (reference sequence). The CDR3 is made up of 16 amino acids. The chain uses TRBV7-7 and TRBJ2-3; D is perhaps TRBD1 (5 bases). Sample: peripheral blood, taken in the second trimester of pregnancy. The source of this sequence is a female donor in good health, enrolled as a control in a pregnancy study. The CDR3 coding sequence is TGTGCTAGCAGCTTAGGTAGGGGCGAACGCACAGATACGCAGTATTTT. Amino acid sequence: CASSLGRGERTDTQYF.